These T cell receptor beta chains were read from a single sample in a study of T-cell reconstitution after alpha-beta-depleted transplantation in children. TCRdb processed the PCR reads anew with MiXCR; each CDR3 protein has one entry. The table has 380,000 or so distinct CDR3 sequences, about an eighth seen once. Sequenced material: PBMCs, taken from the stem cell graft. These receptors all stem from a human donor who donated a stem cell graft to a child with Fanconi anemia. Both conserved end residues are part of each CDR3. The order of the fields is CDR3 protein, CDR3 DNA, J gene, D gene, V gene, clone size. D genes are given only for firm matches. Clone size appears in some rows only: once, few, many, or a class for an expanded clone.

CASRGVGNTGELFF TGTGCCAGCAGGGGAGTGGGTAACACCGGGGAGCTGTTTTTT TRBJ2-2 - TRBV25-1 -
CSAWDRSSRDGYTF TGCAGTGCCTGGGACCGTTCCTCGCGGGATGGCTACACCTTC TRBJ1-2 - TRBV20-1 many
CASSFSRTNTGELFF TGTGCCAGCAGCTTTTCCAGGACGAACACCGGGGAGCTGTTTTTT TRBJ2-2 - TRBV7-8 many
CASSWDRQMSADTQYF TGCGCCAGCAGCTGGGACAGGCAGATGTCGGCAGATACGCAGTATTTT TRBJ2-3 TRBD1 TRBV5-1 -
CASSSRDIQGAREQFF TGTGCCAGCAGCTCTAGGGATATTCAGGGGGCACGTGAGCAGTTCTTC TRBJ2-1 TRBD1 TRBV7-6 many
CASSITDEAFF TGTGCCAGCAGCATCACAGATGAAGCTTTCTTT TRBJ1-1 - TRBV7-9 few
CATSDRRTPYNEQFF TGTGCCACCAGTGATCGTCGGACACCCTACAATGAGCAGTTCTTC TRBJ2-1 - TRBV24-1 many
CASRLYNEQFF TGTGCCAGCAGGCTTTACAATGAGCAGTTCTTC TRBJ2-1 - TRBV6-2/TRBV6-3 many
CASSGGTLGSQETQYF TGTGCCAGCAGCGGAGGGACTCTTGGTTCTCAAGAGACCCAGTACTTC TRBJ2-5 - TRBV9 -
CNVTSGFRSEQYF TGCAACGTGACGAGCGGGTTTAGGTCCGAGCAGTACTTC TRBJ2-7 - TRBV29-1 -
CASNLGGGSEQYF TGTGCCAGCAACCTGGGAGGAGGGAGCGAGCAGTACTTC TRBJ2-7 - TRBV3-1 few
CASSFLGPTSEAFF TGTGCCAGCAGTTTCCTCGGACCGACGTCTGAAGCTTTCTTT TRBJ1-1 - TRBV6-5 -
CSARPDRGRAFF TGCAGTGCTCGACCTGACAGGGGGCGCGCTTTCTTT TRBJ1-1 TRBD1 TRBV20-1 many
CASSQEWAGNEQFF TGCGCCAGCAGCCAAGAATGGGCCGGGAATGAGCAGTTCTTC TRBJ2-1 - TRBV4-3 -
CATSDRGRETQYF TGTGCCACCAGTGATCGGGGGCGAGAGACCCAGTACTTC TRBJ2-5 - TRBV24-1 -
CATSRGSAEEYGYTF TGTGCCACCAGCAGAGGATCGGCAGAAGAATATGGCTACACCTTC TRBJ1-2 - TRBV15 many
CAISESTGGQYF TGTGCCATCAGTGAGTCAACAGGGGGGCAGTATTTT TRBJ2-3 TRBD1 TRBV10-3 many
CSARDPRDYEQYF TGCAGTGCTAGAGATCCCAGGGACTACGAGCAGTACTTC TRBJ2-7 - TRBV20-1 -
CASRPEGGGETQYF TGTGCCAGCAGGCCCGAGGGGGGAGGAGAGACCCAGTACTTC TRBJ2-5 - TRBV12-3/TRBV12-4 few
CAWSGNLDNEQFF TGTGCCTGGAGTGGTAATCTCGACAATGAGCAGTTCTTC TRBJ2-1 - TRBV30 few
CASSPGQGWQPQHF TGTGCCAGCAGCCCAGGACAGGGGTGGCAGCCCCAGCATTTT TRBJ1-5 TRBD1 TRBV7-2 many
CSATPGQAYEQYF TGCAGTGCCACGCCGGGACAGGCCTACGAGCAGTACTTC TRBJ2-7 TRBD1 TRBV20-1 many
CAVLVPSYNEQFF TGTGCCGTGCTCGTACCCTCCTACAATGAGCAGTTCTTC TRBJ2-1 - TRBV6-2/TRBV6-3 few
CASGGAYNEQFF TGTGCCAGCGGGGGGGCCTACAATGAGCAGTTCTTC TRBJ2-1 TRBD2 TRBV13 -
CASSDGSPFSVEQYF TGTGCCAGCAGCGACGGATCACCGTTTTCCGTAGAGCAGTACTTC TRBJ2-7 - TRBV11-2 -
CASSYGTSDNEQFF TGTGCCAGCAGTTACGGGACTAGCGACAATGAGCAGTTCTTC TRBJ2-1 TRBD2 TRBV6-2/TRBV6-3 few
CSARDLASGGPLGTQYF TGCAGTGCTAGAGACTTGGCTAGCGGGGGACCCTTGGGTACGCAGTATTTT TRBJ2-3 TRBD2 TRBV20-1 -
CASSFRTSGGLGGGEQFF TGTGCCAGCAGTTTTCGGACTAGCGGGGGGCTTGGAGGTGGGGAGCAGTTCTTC TRBJ2-1 TRBD2 TRBV12-3/TRBV12-4 few
CASSLDGTGDYNEQFF TGTGCCAGCAGCTTGGATGGGACAGGGGATTACAATGAGCAGTTCTTC TRBJ2-1 TRBD1 TRBV5-4 few
CASSLTRLESDTQYF TGTGCCAGCAGTTTAACCAGACTAGAATCCGATACGCAGTATTTT TRBJ2-3 - TRBV7-6 -
CASSLGDGSESSSYEQYF TGTGCCAGCAGCTTAGGGGACGGGAGCGAGTCGAGCTCCTACGAGCAGTACTTC TRBJ2-7 - TRBV11-1 few
CASATAMNTEAFF TGTGCCAGCGCCACAGCGATGAACACTGAAGCTTTCTTT TRBJ1-1 - TRBV2 many
CASSLGGSRTDTQYF TGTGCCAGCAGTTTAGGCGGTAGTCGCACAGATACGCAGTATTTT TRBJ2-3 - TRBV12-3/TRBV12-4 few
CASSYGGEGQPQHF TGTGCCAGCAGTTACGGGGGAGAGGGCCAGCCCCAGCATTTT TRBJ1-5 - TRBV6-2/TRBV6-3 many
CSARLDGQETQYF TGCAGTGCAAGACTAGACGGCCAAGAGACCCAGTACTTC TRBJ2-5 - TRBV20-1 many
CASSVRGVVTEAFF TGTGCCAGCAGTGTAAGGGGGGTGGTCACTGAAGCTTTCTTT TRBJ1-1 - TRBV12-3/TRBV12-4 few
CAWIGGGGQPQHF TGTGCCTGGATTGGTGGAGGGGGCCAGCCCCAGCATTTT TRBJ1-5 TRBD1 TRBV30 -
CAISDVRFPNYGYTF TGTGCCATCAGTGATGTCAGATTCCCTAACTATGGCTACACCTTC TRBJ1-2 - TRBV10-3 -
CSASGGAGVLFF TGCAGTGCTAGTGGGGGGGCCGGGGTGCTGTTTTTT TRBJ2-2 - TRBV20-1 once
CASSPFGQRNTGELFF TGTGCCAGCAGCCCTTTCGGACAACGGAACACCGGGGAGCTGTTTTTT TRBJ2-2 - TRBV9 -
CASSLDRGTGNTIYF TGTGCCAGCAGCTTAGACAGGGGTACCGGAAACACCATATATTTT TRBJ1-3 TRBD1 TRBV7-2 few
CASSYFDRVSNQPQHF TGTGCCAGCAGTTATTTTGACAGGGTGAGCAATCAGCCCCAGCATTTT TRBJ1-5 TRBD1 TRBV6-7 few
CSARDVRNTDTQYF TGCAGTGCTAGAGATGTGAGAAACACAGATACGCAGTATTTT TRBJ2-3 - TRBV20-1 many
CASSLLARGNEKLFF TGCGCCAGCAGCCTTCTTGCTAGGGGTAATGAAAAACTGTTTTTT TRBJ1-4 - TRBV5-1 -
CASSFGVINEQFF TGTGCCAGCAGCTTCGGAGTGATCAATGAGCAGTTCTTC TRBJ2-1 - TRBV5-4 few
CSARGGSTDTQYF TGCAGTGCTAGAGGGGGCAGCACAGATACGCAGTATTTT TRBJ2-3 - TRBV20-1 many
CASSFKRNEQFF TGTGCCAGCAGCTTCAAGAGAAATGAGCAGTTCTTC TRBJ2-1 - TRBV5-6 few
CSAKIDPSSYNEQFF TGCAGTGCTAAAATAGACCCGAGCTCCTACAATGAGCAGTTCTTC TRBJ2-1 - TRBV20-1 many
CASSPRQGALFYQPQHF TGTGCCAGTAGCCCGAGACAGGGGGCCCTTTTTTATCAGCCCCAGCATTTT TRBJ1-5 TRBD1 TRBV19 -
CASSLEGYRDSPLHF TGCGCCAGCAGCTTGGAAGGGTACCGGGATTCACCCCTCCACTTT TRBJ1-6 - TRBV5-1 few
CSASPGPRLYEQYF TGCAGTGCTAGTCCGGGACCCCGACTCTACGAGCAGTACTTC TRBJ2-7 - TRBV20-1 -
CASRRGNEKLFF TGTGCCAGTAGAAGGGGAAATGAAAAACTGTTTTTT TRBJ1-4 - TRBV6-5 -
CASTNTQTSVGSAPYEQYF TGTGCCAGCACTAACACCCAAACCTCGGTGGGCTCGGCCCCCTACGAGCAGTACTTC TRBJ2-7 - TRBV11-1 few
CASSTGSREQFF TGTGCCAGCAGTACAGGTAGCAGAGAGCAGTTCTTC TRBJ2-1 - TRBV6-5 few
CASSETLTVQQYF TGCGCCAGCAGTGAGACTTTGACGGTTCAGCAGTACTTC TRBJ2-7 - TRBV10-2 -